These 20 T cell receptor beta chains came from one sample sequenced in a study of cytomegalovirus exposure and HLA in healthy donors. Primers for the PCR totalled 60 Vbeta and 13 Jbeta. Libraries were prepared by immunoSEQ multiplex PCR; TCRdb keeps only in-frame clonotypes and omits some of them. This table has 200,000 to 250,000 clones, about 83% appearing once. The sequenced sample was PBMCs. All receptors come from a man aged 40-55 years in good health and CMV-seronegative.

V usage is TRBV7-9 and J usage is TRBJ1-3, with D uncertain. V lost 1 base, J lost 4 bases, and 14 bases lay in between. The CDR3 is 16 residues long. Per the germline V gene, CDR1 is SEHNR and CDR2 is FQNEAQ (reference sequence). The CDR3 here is CASSLGLRTVGNTIYF. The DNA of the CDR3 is TGTGCCAGCAGCTTAGGACTACGGACGGTGGGAAACACCATATATTTT.

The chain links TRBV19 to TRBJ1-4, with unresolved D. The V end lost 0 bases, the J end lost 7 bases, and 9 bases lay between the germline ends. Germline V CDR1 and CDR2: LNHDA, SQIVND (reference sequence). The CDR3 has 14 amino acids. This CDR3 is CASSIEAAAEKLFF. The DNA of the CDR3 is TGTGCCAGTAGTATAGAGGCGGCAGCTGAAAAACTGTTTTTT.

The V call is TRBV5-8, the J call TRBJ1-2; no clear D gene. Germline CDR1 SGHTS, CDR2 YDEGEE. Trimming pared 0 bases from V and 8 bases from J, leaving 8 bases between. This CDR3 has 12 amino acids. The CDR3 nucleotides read TGTGCCAGCAGCTTGGGGCATCTCGGCTACACCTTC. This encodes CASSLGHLGYTF.

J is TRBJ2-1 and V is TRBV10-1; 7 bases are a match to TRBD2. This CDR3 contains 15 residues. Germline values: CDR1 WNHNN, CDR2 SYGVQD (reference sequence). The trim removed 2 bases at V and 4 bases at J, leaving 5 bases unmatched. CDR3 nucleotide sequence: TGCGCCAGCAGTGAGGGGCGGGAGAAATACAATGAGCAGTTCTTC. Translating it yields CASSEGREKYNEQFF.

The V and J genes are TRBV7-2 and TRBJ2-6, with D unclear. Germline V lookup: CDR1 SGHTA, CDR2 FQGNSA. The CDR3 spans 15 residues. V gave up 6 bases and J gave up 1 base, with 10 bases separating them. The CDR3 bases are TGTGCCAGCAGTCCTGAGAGGTCTGGGGCCAACGTCCTGACTTTC. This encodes CASSPERSGANVLTF.

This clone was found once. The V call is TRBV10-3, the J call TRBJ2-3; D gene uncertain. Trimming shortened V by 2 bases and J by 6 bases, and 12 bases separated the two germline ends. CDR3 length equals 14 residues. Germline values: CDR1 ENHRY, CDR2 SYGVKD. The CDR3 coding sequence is TGTGCCATCAGTGAGGTGGCCCCTAGGGATACGCAGTATTTT. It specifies CAISEVAPRDTQYF.

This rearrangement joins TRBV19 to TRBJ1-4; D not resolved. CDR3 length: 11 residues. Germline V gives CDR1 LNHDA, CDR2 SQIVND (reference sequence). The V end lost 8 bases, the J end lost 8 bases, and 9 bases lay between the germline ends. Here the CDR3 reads CASQESEKLFF. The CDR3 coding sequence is TGTGCCAGTCAGGAATCGGAAAAACTGTTTTTT.

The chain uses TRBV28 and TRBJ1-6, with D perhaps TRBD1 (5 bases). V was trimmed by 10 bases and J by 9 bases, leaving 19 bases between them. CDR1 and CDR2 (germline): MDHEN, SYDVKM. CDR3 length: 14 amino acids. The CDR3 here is CATVDGGKGSPLHF. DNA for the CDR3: TGTGCCACCGTTGACGGGGGAAAGGGTTCACCCCTCCACTTT.

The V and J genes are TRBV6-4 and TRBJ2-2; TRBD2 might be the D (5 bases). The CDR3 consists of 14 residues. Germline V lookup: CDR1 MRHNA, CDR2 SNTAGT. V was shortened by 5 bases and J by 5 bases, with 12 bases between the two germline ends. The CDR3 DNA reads TGTGCCAGCAGTCGGGGATCGGGTACCGGGGAGCTGTTTTTT. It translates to CASSRGSGTGELFF.

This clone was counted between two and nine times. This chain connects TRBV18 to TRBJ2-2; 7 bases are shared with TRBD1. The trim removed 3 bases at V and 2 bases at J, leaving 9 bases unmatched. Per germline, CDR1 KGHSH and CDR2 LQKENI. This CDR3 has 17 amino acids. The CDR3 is CASSPTYRGINTGELFF. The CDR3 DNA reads TGTGCCAGCTCACCCACGTACAGGGGAATCAACACCGGGGAGCTGTTTTTT.

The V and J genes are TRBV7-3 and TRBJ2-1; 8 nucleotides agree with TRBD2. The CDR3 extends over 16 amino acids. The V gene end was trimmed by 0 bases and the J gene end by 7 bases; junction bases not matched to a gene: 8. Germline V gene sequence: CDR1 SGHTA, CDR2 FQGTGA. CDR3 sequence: CASSLTSGGQGNEQFF. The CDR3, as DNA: TGTGCCAGCAGCTTAACGTCGGGGGGGCAGGGGAATGAGCAGTTCTTC.

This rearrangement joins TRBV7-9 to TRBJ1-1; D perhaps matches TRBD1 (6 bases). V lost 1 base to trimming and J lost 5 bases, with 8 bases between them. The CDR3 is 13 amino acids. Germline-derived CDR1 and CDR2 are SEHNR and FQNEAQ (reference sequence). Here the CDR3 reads CASSLEGGTEAFF. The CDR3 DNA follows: TGTGCCAGCAGCTTAGAGGGGGGGACTGAAGCTTTCTTT. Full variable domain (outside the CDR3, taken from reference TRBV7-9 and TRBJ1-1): DTGVSQNPRHKITKRGQNVTFRCDPISEHNRLYWYRQTLGQGPEFLTYFQNEAQLEKSRLLSDRFSAERPKGSFSTLEIQRTEQGDSAMYLCASSLEGGTEAFFGQGTRLTVV.

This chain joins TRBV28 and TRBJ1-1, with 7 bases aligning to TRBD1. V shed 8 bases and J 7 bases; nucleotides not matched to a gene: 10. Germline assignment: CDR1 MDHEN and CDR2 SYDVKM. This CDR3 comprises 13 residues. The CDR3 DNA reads TGTGCCAGCGGCCACCGGGACAGAGTTGAAGCTTTCTTT. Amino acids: CASGHRDRVEAFF.

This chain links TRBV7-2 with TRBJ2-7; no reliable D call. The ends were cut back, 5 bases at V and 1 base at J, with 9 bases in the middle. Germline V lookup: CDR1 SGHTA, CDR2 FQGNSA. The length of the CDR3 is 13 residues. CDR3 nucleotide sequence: TGTGCCAGCAGCCCCCAGAATTCCTACGAGCAGTACTTC. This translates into CASSPQNSYEQYF. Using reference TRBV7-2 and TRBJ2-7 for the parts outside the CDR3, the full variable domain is GAGVSQSPSNKVTEKGKDVELRCDPISGHTALYWYRQSLGQGLEFLIYFQGNSAPDKSGLPSDRFSAERTGGSVSTLTIQRTQQEDSAVYLCASSPQNSYEQYFGPGTRLTVT.

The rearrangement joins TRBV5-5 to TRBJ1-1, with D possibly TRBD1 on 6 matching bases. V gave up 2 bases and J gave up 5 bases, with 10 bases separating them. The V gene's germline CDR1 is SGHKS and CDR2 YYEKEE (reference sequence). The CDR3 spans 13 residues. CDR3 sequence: CASSFTGKTEAFF. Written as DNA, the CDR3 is TGTGCCAGCAGCTTTACAGGGAAGACTGAAGCTTTCTTT.

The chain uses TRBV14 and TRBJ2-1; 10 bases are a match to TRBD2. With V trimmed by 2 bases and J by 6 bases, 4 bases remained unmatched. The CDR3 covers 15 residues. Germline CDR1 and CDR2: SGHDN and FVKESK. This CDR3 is CASSQWTSGSNEQFF. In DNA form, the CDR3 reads TGTGCCAGCAGCCAATGGACTAGCGGTTCCAATGAGCAGTTCTTC.

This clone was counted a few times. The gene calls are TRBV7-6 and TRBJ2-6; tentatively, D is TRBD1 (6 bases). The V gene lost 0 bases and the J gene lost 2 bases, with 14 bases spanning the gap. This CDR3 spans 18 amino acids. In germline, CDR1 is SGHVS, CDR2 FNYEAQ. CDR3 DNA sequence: TGTGCCAGCAGCTTAGCGTTGACAGGCCCGCCTGGGGCCAACGTCCTGACTTTC. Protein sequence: CASSLALTGPPGANVLTF.

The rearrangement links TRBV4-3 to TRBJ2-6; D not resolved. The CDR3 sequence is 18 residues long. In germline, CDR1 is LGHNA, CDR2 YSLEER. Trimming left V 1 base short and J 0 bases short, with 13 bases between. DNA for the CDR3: TGCGCCAGCAGCCAAGGACAAGTTATTGCCTCTGGGGCCAACGTCCTGACTTTC. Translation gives CASSQGQVIASGANVLTF.

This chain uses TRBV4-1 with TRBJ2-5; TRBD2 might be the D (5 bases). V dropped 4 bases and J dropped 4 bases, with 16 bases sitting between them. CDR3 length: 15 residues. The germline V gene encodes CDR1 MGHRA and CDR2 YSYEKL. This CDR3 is CASSRPYGEGETQYF. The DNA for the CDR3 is TGCGCCAGCAGCCGCCCCTATGGAGAGGGAGAGACCCAGTACTTC.

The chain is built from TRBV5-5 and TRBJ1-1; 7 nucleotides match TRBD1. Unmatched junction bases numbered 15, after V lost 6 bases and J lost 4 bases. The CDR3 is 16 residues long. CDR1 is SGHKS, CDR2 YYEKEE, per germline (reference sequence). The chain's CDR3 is CASNLRTTGSGTEAFF. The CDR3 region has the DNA TGTGCCAGCAACCTAAGAACGACAGGGTCGGGCACTGAAGCTTTCTTT.